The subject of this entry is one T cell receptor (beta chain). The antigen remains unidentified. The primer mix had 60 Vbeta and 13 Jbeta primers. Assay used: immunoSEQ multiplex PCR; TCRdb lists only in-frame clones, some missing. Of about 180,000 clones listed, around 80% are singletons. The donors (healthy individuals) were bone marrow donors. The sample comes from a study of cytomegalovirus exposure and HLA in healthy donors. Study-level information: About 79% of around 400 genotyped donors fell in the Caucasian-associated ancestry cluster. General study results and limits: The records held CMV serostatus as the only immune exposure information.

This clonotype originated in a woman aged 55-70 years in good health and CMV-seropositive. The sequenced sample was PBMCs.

The CDR3 is CASSSRGTGSYEQYF. The DNA of the CDR3 is TGTGCCAGCAGCTCAAGGGGGACAGGGAGCTACGAGCAGTACTTC. The chain is built from TRBV7-2 and TRBJ2-7; 9 positions match TRBD1. The germline V gene has CDR1 SGHTA and CDR2 FQGNSA. J gave up 3 bases and V 4 bases, and 7 bases lay outside the gene matches. The CDR3 has 15 amino acids.